This T cell receptor (beta chain) was sequenced in a study of T cell responses to AZD1222 COVID-19 vaccine. Findings and caveats of the study: Epitopes outside B.1.351 and B.1.1.7 mutated regions reportedly drew nearly half of spike TCRs. Of the AZD1222 recipients, only 5 to 7 were seropositive at baseline.

The protocol was immunoSEQ multiplex PCR, while the TCRdb copy is restricted to in-frame clones and leaves out a portion. Of approximately 77,000 clones in the sample, approximately 83% were seen once. Worth noting for this clone: Its antigen remains unknown.

The CDR3 runs 16 residues. V shed 6 bases and J shed 3 bases, with 18 bases lying between them. Germline V gene lookup returns CDR1 MDHEN and CDR2 SYDVKM. The clonotype was recovered from an adult who received the AZD1222 COVID-19 vaccine. Sample: peripheral blood, taken 28 days after the second AZD1222 dose. This chain connects TRBV28 to TRBJ1-5; D may be TRBD1 (6 bases). CDR3 protein: CASRGGTGLFNQPQHF. The CDR3 DNA reads as TGTGCCAGCAGAGGGGGAACAGGCCTTTTCAATCAGCCCCAGCATTTT.